This TCR beta chain was found in a study of T cells in Graves' hyperthyroidism and ophthalmopathy. Germline CDR1 is DFQATT and CDR2 is SNEGSKA (reference sequence). This CDR3 contains 15 residues. Trimming took 8 bases from V and 2 from J, leaving 16 bases between them. General study results and limits: Blood held most thyroid clonotypes expanded above 0.001 frequency.

The CDR3 regions of TCR beta were amplified from RNA transcripts. First-round RT-PCR of the TCR CDR3 relied on the HTBI primer set. TCRdb reprocessed the multiplex PCR reads via MiXCR and lists one record per CDR3 protein. The table records around 690,000 distinct CDR3 sequences, approximately 15% of them present only once. This clonotype was counted ten times or more. Its antigen remains unidentified. The gene calls are TRBV20-1 and TRBJ2-6; perhaps TRBD2 as D (5 bases). Source material: blood. The source is a man over 45 with Graves' hyperthyroidism. Here the CDR3 reads CSPFGRGTGANVLTF. The CDR3 coding sequence is TGCAGTCCCTTTGGCCGGGGAACTGGGGCCAACGTCCTGACTTTC.